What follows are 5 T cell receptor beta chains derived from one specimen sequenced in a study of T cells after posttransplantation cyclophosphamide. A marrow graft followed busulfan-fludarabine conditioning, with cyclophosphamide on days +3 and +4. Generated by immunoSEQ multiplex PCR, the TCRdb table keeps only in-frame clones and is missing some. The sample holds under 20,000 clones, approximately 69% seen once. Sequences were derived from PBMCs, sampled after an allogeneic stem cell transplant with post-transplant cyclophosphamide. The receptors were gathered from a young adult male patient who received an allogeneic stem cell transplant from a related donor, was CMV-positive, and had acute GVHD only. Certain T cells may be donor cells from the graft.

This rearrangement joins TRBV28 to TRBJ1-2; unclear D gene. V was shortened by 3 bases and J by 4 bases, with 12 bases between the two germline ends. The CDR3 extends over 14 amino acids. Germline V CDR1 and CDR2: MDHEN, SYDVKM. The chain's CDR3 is CASSFIPETYGYTF. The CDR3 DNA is TGTGCCAGCAGTTTTATCCCAGAAACCTATGGCTACACCTTC.

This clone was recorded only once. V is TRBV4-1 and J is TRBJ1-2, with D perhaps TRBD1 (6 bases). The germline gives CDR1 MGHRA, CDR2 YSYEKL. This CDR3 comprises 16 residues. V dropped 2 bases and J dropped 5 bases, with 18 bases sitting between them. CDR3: CASSQSPQGLEYGYTF. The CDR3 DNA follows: TGCGCCAGCAGCCAATCTCCACAGGGATTGGAATATGGCTACACCTTC.

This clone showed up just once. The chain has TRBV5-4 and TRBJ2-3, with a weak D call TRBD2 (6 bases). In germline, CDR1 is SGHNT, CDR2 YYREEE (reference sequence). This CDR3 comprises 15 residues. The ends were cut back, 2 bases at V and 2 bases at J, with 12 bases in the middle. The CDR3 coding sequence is TGTGCCAGCAGCTTACTAGCAGGGAACACAGATACGCAGTATTTT. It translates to CASSLLAGNTDTQYF.

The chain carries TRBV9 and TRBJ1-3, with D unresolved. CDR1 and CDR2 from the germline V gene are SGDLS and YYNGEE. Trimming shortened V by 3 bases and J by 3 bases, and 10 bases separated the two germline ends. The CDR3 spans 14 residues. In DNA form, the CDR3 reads TGTGCCAGCAGCGCAATGGGAGATGGAAACACCATATATTTT. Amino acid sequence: CASSAMGDGNTIYF.

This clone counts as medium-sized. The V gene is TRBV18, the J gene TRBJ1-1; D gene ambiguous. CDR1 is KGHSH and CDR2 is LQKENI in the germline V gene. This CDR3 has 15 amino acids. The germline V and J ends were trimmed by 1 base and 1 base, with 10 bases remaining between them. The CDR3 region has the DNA TGTGCCAGCTCACCACTTGTGACGGGGAACACTGAAGCTTTCTTT. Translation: CASSPLVTGNTEAFF. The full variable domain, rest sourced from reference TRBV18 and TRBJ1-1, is NAGVMQNPRHLVRRRGQEARLRCSPMKGHSHVYWYRQLPEEGLKFMVYLQKENIIDESGMPKERFSAEFPKEGPSILRIQQVVRGDSAAYFCASSPLVTGNTEAFFGQGTRLTVV.